The sequence of this T cell receptor beta chain was determined in a study of graft-versus-host responses after intestinal transplantation. On the study more broadly: Recipients had multivisceral, liver-intestinal, or isolated intestinal transplants. Among the recipients, all got anti-thymocyte globulin induction and then tacrolimus and steroids for 2 to 3 years.

Study-level findings and limits: Recipient marrow contained GvH clones, some of which appeared first in ileum or blood. Allografts from individuals with graft-donor T cell macrochimerism displayed high graft-versus-host to host-versus-graft clonal ratios.

Produced via immunoSEQ multiplex PCR; TCRdb's table is partial and in-frame only. The profile shows around 100,000 clones, about 92% of them singletons. About this clone itself: What it binds is unknown.

The CDR3 contains 20 residues. The V end was cut by 2 bases, the J end by 3 bases, with 28 bases between. The V gene's germline CDR1 is MNHEY and CDR2 SMNVEV (reference sequence). V and J are TRBV27 and TRBJ1-1; tentative D call: TRBD1 (5 bases). The input for sequencing was unstimulated CD4+ T cells sorted from spleen or lymph node cells, taken before transplant. The sequence was collected from a human donor who was the organ donor for an intestinal transplant. CDR3 residues: CASSLTPQGNAGHLYTEAFF. In DNA, the CDR3 is TGTGCCAGCAGTTTAACCCCCCAGGGTAACGCCGGACACTTATACACTGAAGCTTTCTTT.